The 18 T cell receptor beta chains reported below all come from one sample, sequenced in a study of PD-1 blockade in classical Hodgkin lymphoma. Documented time point: cycle 4 day 1 (C4D1), after 6 weeks of nivolumab. No patient escaped relapse after autologous stem cell transplantation, and brentuximab vedotin exposure varied. Sequencing used immunoSEQ multiplex PCR; TCRdb keeps in-frame clones, though not all of them. The table includes tens of thousands of clones, about four fifths detected once. The material sequenced was peripheral blood mononuclear cells (PBMCs), taken before the fourth cycle of nivolumab. The receptors come from a human donor with classical Hodgkin lymphoma.

The chain recombines TRBV7-2 with TRBJ2-1, with D maybe TRBD2 (7 bases). Germline assignment: CDR1 SGHTA and CDR2 FQGNSA. Trimming removed 1 base from V and 7 bases from J, with 14 bases in between. The CDR3 is 15 amino acids. DNA for the CDR3: TGTGCCAGCAGCTTAGATGTAGGGGGAGGGAATGAGCAGTTCTTC. Protein product: CASSLDVGGGNEQFF.

Here the CDR3 reads CASSPGQFMNTEAFF. The CDR3 coding sequence is TGCGCCAGCAGCCCGGGACAGTTCATGAACACTGAAGCTTTCTTT. This sequence joins TRBV5-1 and TRBJ1-1, with TRBD1 matching 7 bases. With V trimmed by 4 bases and J by 0 bases, 6 bases remained unmatched. The CDR3 is 15 amino acids. Germline V CDR1 and CDR2: SGHRS, YFSETQ.

There are a few counts of this clone. J is TRBJ2-2 and V is TRBV28; 9 nucleotides agree with TRBD1. The J segment lost 6 bases and the V segment lost 6 bases, leaving 5 bases of the junction unmatched. CDR3 length: 14 residues. The germline CDR1 and CDR2 sequences are MDHEN and SYDVKM. The CDR3 nucleotides are TGTGCCAGCAGCCGCTGGACAGGGGCCGGGGAGCTGTTTTTT. The encoded protein is CASSRWTGAGELFF.

The chain recombines TRBV27 with TRBJ2-7, with 16 bases aligning to TRBD2. Germline V gene lookup returns CDR1 MNHEY and CDR2 SMNVEV (reference sequence). V trimming: 5 bases; J trimming: 2 bases; junction bases outside the gene matches: 6. This CDR3 contains 17 residues. The CDR3 DNA reads as TGTGCCAGCAGTCCTATGGGGACTAGCGGGAGGGCCTACGAGCAGTACTTC. As protein: CASSPMGTSGRAYEQYF.

The chain combines TRBV7-2 with TRBJ2-7; 13 nucleotides line up with TRBD2. The CDR3 consists of 17 residues. Trimming at V came to 5 bases and at J to 4 bases, leaving 11 bases not matched to a gene. CDR1 and CDR2 (germline): SGHTA, FQGNSA. The CDR3 loop reads CASSPQGGTSGAYEQYF. CDR3 bases: TGTGCCAGCAGCCCACAGGGCGGGACTAGCGGGGCTTACGAGCAGTACTTC.

This chain connects TRBV28 to TRBJ2-2, with 8 bases identical to TRBD2. Unmatched junction bases numbered 17, after V lost 6 bases and J lost 8 bases. Looked up from germline, CDR1 is MDHEN and CDR2 is SYDVKM. The CDR3 extends over 17 amino acids. The CDR3 DNA reads as TGTGCCAGCAGCCCCGGGGTAGCGGGATTGACGGGAGGGGAGCTGTTTTTT. Its protein is CASSPGVAGLTGGELFF.

The V and J genes are TRBV7-2 and TRBJ1-2; D remains unclear. The CDR3 is made up of 13 amino acids. V lost 5 bases, J lost 5 bases, and 12 bases lay in between. Germline CDR1 reads SGHTA; CDR2 reads FQGNSA. As DNA, the CDR3 is TGTGCCAGCAGCGTCGGGCCGTATTATGGCTACACCTTC. It yields the protein CASSVGPYYGYTF.

This chain joins TRBV27 and TRBJ1-2; 11 bases match TRBD1. Per germline, CDR1 MNHEY and CDR2 SMNVEV (reference sequence). There are 15 residues in the CDR3. V shed 4 bases and J 3 bases; nucleotides not matched to a gene: 4. CDR3 protein: CASSSGTGGDYGYTF. CDR3 DNA: TGTGCCAGCAGTTCCGGGACAGGGGGGGACTATGGCTACACCTTC.

This clone appeared a single time. J is TRBJ1-2 and V is TRBV5-1, with TRBD1 matching over 7 bases. The germline V gene has CDR1 SGHRS and CDR2 YFSETQ. The J segment lost 6 bases and the V segment lost 2 bases, leaving 7 bases of the junction unmatched. The CDR3 sequence is 14 residues long. The CDR3 coding sequence is TGCGCCAGCAGCTTTCGACAGGGAGGTCATGGCTACACCTTC. Translation: CASSFRQGGHGYTF.

The gene calls are TRBV10-3 and TRBJ2-1; D may be TRBD2 (6 bases). Trimming cost V 2 bases and J 6 bases, with 8 bases left between them. Per the germline V gene, CDR1 is ENHRY and CDR2 is SYGVKD. This CDR3 comprises 13 residues. CDR3 amino acids: CAISEISGNEQFF. The CDR3 DNA sequence: TGTGCCATCAGTGAGATTAGCGGCAATGAGCAGTTCTTC.

The chain carries TRBV5-8 and TRBJ1-1, with D possibly TRBD1 on 5 matching bases. Trimming took 6 bases from V and 3 from J, leaving 18 bases between them. Germline V lookup: CDR1 SGHTS, CDR2 YDEGEE. The CDR3 is 15 residues long. CDR3 nucleotide sequence: TGTGCCAGCACCGACGGGACGGTGGGGGACACTGAAGCTTTCTTT. As protein: CASTDGTVGDTEAFF. The entire variable domain, with the rest obtained from reference TRBV5-8 and TRBJ1-1, is as follows: EAGVTQSPTHLIKTRGQQATLRCSPISGHTSVYWYQQALGLGLQFLLWYDEGEERNRGNFPPRFSGRQFPNYSSELNVNALELEDSALYLCASTDGTVGDTEAFFGQGTRLTVV.

The rearrangement joins TRBV18 to TRBJ2-1, with D possibly called TRBD1 or TRBD2 (5 bases each). This CDR3 region has 16 residues. V lost 2 bases and J lost 4, with 15 bases in between. The germline V gene has CDR1 KGHSH and CDR2 LQKENI. The CDR3 region has the DNA TGTGCCAGCTCACCATCCGGGACCGAGGGTTACAATGAGCAGTTCTTC. Translating it yields CASSPSGTEGYNEQFF.

The CDR3 nucleotides read TGTGCCAGCAGCTTCCGACAGGGGGCCGGTGAAAAACTGTTTTTT. Amino acids: CASSFRQGAGEKLFF. J is TRBJ1-4 and V is TRBV9, with TRBD1 matching 10 bases. The CDR3 totals 15 residues. The germline V gene encodes CDR1 SGDLS and CDR2 YYNGEE. The trim removed 4 bases at V and 7 bases at J, leaving 7 bases unmatched.

The J gene is TRBJ2-7, the V gene TRBV7-9; TRBD2 agrees at 14 bases. Germline CDR1 and CDR2: SEHNR and FQNEAQ (reference sequence). Losses at the gene ends were 5 bases for V and 2 bases for J; bases not matched to a gene: 5. There are 16 residues in the CDR3. This CDR3 reads CASSRRLAGGPYEQYF. CDR3 coding DNA: TGTGCCAGCAGCCGTCGACTAGCGGGAGGGCCCTACGAGCAGTACTTC.

The J gene is TRBJ2-3, the V gene TRBV2, with 9 bases identical to TRBD1. CDR1 and CDR2 from the germline V gene are SNHLY and FYNNEI. Trimming removed 5 bases from V and 2 bases from J; junction bases left unmatched: 8. This CDR3 has 16 amino acids. CDR3 region: CASSNNRGPSTDTQYF. In DNA form, the CDR3 reads TGTGCCAGCAGTAACAACAGGGGGCCCTCCACAGATACGCAGTATTTT. The complete variable domain, with remaining parts taken from reference TRBV2 and TRBJ2-3, reads EPEVTQTPSHQVTQMGQEVILRCVPISNHLYFYWYRQILGQKVEFLVSFYNNEISEKSEIFDDQFSVERPDGSNFTLKIRSTKLEDSAMYFCASSNNRGPSTDTQYFGPGTRLTVL.

This sequence joins TRBV5-1 and TRBJ1-2, with 7 positions matching TRBD1. V shed 1 base and J 7 bases; nucleotides not matched to a gene: 10. The germline V gene encodes CDR1 SGHRS and CDR2 YFSETQ. The CDR3 consists of 15 residues. CDR3 nucleotide sequence: TGCGCCAGCAGCTTGACCGCGACAGGGACCGGTGGCTACACCTTC. This translates into CASSLTATGTGGYTF.

This clone was detected only a few times. This chain links TRBV18 with TRBJ1-5, with TRBD1 identical over 10 bases. The V gene's germline CDR1 is KGHSH and CDR2 LQKENI. V was clipped by 6 bases and J by 5 bases; unmatched bases: 1. CDR3 size: 13 residues. The CDR3 nucleotides read TGTGCCAGCTCTGGGACAGGGGATCAGCCCCAGCATTTT. Amino acids: CASSGTGDQPQHF.

The chain recombines TRBV7-8 with TRBJ2-1; the D is unclear. Germline CDR1 is SGHVS and CDR2 is FQNEAQ. Trimming cost V 2 bases and J 7 bases, with 3 bases left between them. The CDR3 runs 11 residues. CDR3 sequence reads: CASSLINEQFF. CDR3 DNA: TGTGCCAGCAGCTTAATAAATGAGCAGTTCTTC.